This T cell receptor (beta chain) was identified during a study of blood T cell repertoires in COVID-19. Study in general: Acute and convalescent COVID-19 specimens originated in the United States, Italy and Spain.

Clones were read by immunoSEQ multiplex PCR, and TCRdb kept only the in-frame ones, dropping some. The table lists 130,000 or so clones, 88% of them singletons. Germline CDR1 and CDR2: LGHDT and YNNKEL (reference sequence). CDR3 size: 18 residues. V lost 1 base and J lost 3; bases outside the gene matches: 9. This sequence originates from a man aged 50 to 60 with acute or convalescent COVID-19. Sequencing input: peripheral blood. The rearrangement links TRBV3-1 (or the pseudogene TRBV3-2) to TRBJ2-6, with 7 positions matching TRBD2. The CDR3, as DNA: TGTGCCAGCAGCCAAGGAAAAGCGGGGAAGGGTGGGGCCAACGTCCTGACTTTC. Translated, it gives CASSQGKAGKGGANVLTF.